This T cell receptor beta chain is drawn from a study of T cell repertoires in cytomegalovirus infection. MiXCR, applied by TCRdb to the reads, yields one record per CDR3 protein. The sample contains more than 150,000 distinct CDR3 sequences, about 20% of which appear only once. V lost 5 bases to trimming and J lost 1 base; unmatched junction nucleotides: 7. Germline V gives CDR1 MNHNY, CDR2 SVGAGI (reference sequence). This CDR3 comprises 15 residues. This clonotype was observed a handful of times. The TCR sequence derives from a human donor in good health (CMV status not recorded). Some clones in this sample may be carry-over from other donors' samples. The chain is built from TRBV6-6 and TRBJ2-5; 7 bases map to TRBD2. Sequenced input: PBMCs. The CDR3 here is CASSDRGSPQETQYF. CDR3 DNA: TGTGCCAGCAGTGACCGCGGGAGCCCCCAAGAGACCCAGTACTTC.